Below are 18 T cell receptor beta chains sequenced from a single sample in a study of regulatory dendritic cells for organ transplantation. TCRdb's copy holds only in-frame clones and misses some; the assay was immunoSEQ multiplex PCR. The table lists 5,500 to 6,000 clones, under 75% of them singletons. Sequencing was performed on memory CD8+ T cells from blood. The subset denotes: CD45RO+ memory T cells. The receptor source for this set is a human donor in good health.

The chain uses TRBV21-1 and TRBJ2-1; the table's D call of TRBD1 was not tested on the DNA. TRBV21-1 is labeled a pseudogene. The length of the CDR3 is 15 residues. CDR3 sequence (DNA): TGTGCCAGCAGCAAAGGGACAGGGATATACAATGAGCAGTTCTTC. Its translation is CASSKGTGIYNEQFF.

The chain uses TRBV7-9 and TRBJ2-1, with TRBD2 identical over 10 bases. Losses at the gene ends were 4 bases for V and 7 bases for J; bases not matched to a gene: 10. Looked up from germline, CDR1 is SEHNR and CDR2 is FQNEAQ (reference sequence). There are 16 residues in the CDR3. The CDR3 DNA reads TGTGCCAGCAGCTCACGGACGGGACTAGCGATGAATGAGCAGTTCTTC. Protein product: CASSSRTGLAMNEQFF.

The table lists this clone with a few counts. The chain employs TRBV5-5 and TRBJ2-1; the match to TRBD2 covers 11 bases. V lost 4 bases, J lost 4 bases, and 10 bases stayed unmatched. The CDR3 has 17 residues. Looked up from germline, CDR1 is SGHKS and CDR2 is YYEKEE (reference sequence). CDR3 sequence: CASSRGTSGLEYNEQFF. DNA of the CDR3: TGTGCCAGCAGCCGGGGGACTAGCGGTCTGGAGTACAATGAGCAGTTCTTC.

The V and J genes are TRBV5-6 and TRBJ1-5; 7 bases match TRBD1. With 4 bases clipped from V and 0 bases from J, the junction kept 7 bases outside the gene matches. Looked up from germline, CDR1 is SGHDT and CDR2 is YYEEEE. CDR3 length: 16 residues. The CDR3 sequence is CASSPGRQGSNQPQHF. The DNA for the CDR3 is TGTGCCAGCAGCCCCGGGAGACAGGGTAGCAATCAGCCCCAGCATTTT.

This chain joins TRBV6-1 and TRBJ1-4, with a tentative D call TRBD1 (6 bases). Germline V gene data show CDR1 as MNHNS and CDR2 as SASEGT. V gave up 4 bases and J gave up 8 bases, with 14 bases separating them. CDR3 length: 14 residues. DNA for the CDR3: TGTGCCAGCAGTGTCGTACAGGGAAAGGAAAAACTGTTTTTT. Translated: CASSVVQGKEKLFF.

In this sample, this clone turned up once. A much larger clone differs by one base, so this may be a read error. The chain links TRBV11-1 to TRBJ2-5; 9 nucleotides align to TRBD2. The CDR3 is 15 residues long. Germline CDR1 is SGHAT and CDR2 is FQDESV (reference sequence). Trimming removed 2 bases from V and 1 base from J; junction bases left unmatched: 2. The CDR3 coding sequence is TGTGCCAGCAGCTTACCACTAGCGGGCCAAGAGACCCAGTACTTC. This sequence encodes CASSLPLAGQETQYF. The full variable domain, in which reference TRBV11-1 and TRBJ2-5 provide the parts outside the CDR3, is EAEVAQSPRYKITEKSQAVAFWCDPISGHATLYWYRQILGQGPELLVQFQDESVVDDSQLPKDRFSAERLKGVDSTLKIQPAELGDSAMYLCASSLPLAGQETQYFGPGTRLLVL.

This sequence joins TRBV29-1 and TRBJ2-3; 8 bases map to TRBD1. From germline, CDR1 is SQVTM and CDR2 ANQGSEA. V gave up 3 bases and J gave up 5 bases; unmatched junction bases: 7. There are 14 residues in the CDR3. The CDR3 region has the DNA TGCAGCGTTGACCAGGGGGCGCATATAGATACGCAGTATTTT. Its translation: CSVDQGAHIDTQYF.

This chain uses TRBV6-5 with TRBJ1-1; D is unclear. The CDR3 is made up of 14 amino acids. The V and J ends lost 0 bases and 3 bases respectively, with 8 bases between them. Germline loops: CDR1 MNHEY, CDR2 SVGAGI. The CDR3 region has the DNA TGTGCCAGCAGTTACTCGAACGGGGACACTGAAGCTTTCTTT. Residues: CASSYSNGDTEAFF.

V and J are TRBV4-2 and TRBJ2-2; a weak D match, TRBD2 (5 bases). With 3 bases removed from V and 1 base from J, the gap between germline ends came to 9 bases. This CDR3 region has 15 residues. Germline CDR1 LGHNA, CDR2 YNFKEQ. CDR3 sequence reads: CASSQGAENTGELFF. The CDR3 nucleotides read TGTGCCAGCAGCCAGGGAGCGGAGAACACCGGGGAGCTGTTTTTT.

The count of this clone is one. This sequence joins TRBV2 and TRBJ1-5; perhaps TRBD1 as D (6 bases). Deletions cut 6 bases from V and 1 base from J, with 10 bases between. Germline-derived CDR1 and CDR2 are SNHLY and FYNNEI. There are 14 residues in the CDR3. The CDR3 here is CASREDSSNQPQHF. CDR3 DNA: TGTGCCAGCAGGGAGGACAGCAGCAATCAGCCCCAGCATTTT. Full variable domain (remainder filled in from reference TRBV2 and TRBJ1-5): EPEVTQTPSHQVTQMGQEVILRCVPISNHLYFYWYRQILGQKVEFLVSFYNNEISEKSEIFDDQFSVERPDGSNFTLKIRSTKLEDSAMYFCASREDSSNQPQHFGDGTRLSIL.

The rearrangement joins TRBV5-3 to TRBJ2-3; 7 bases are a match to TRBD2. TRBV5-3 is given ORF status, its function remaining uncertain. J was trimmed by 3 bases and V by 5 bases; bases with no gene match: 18. The CDR3 is 18 amino acids. DNA of the CDR3: TGTGCCAGAAGTTCTCGGGGCGGGGGAATATATCGGACAGATACGCAGTATTTT. This sequence encodes CARSSRGGGIYRTDTQYF.

The V and J genes are TRBV4-3 and TRBJ2-1; 10 nucleotides line up with TRBD2. There are 14 residues in the CDR3. Germline CDR1 is LGHNA and CDR2 is YSLEER. V lost 5 bases to trimming and J lost 6 bases; unmatched junction nucleotides: 4. In DNA form, the CDR3 reads TGCGCCAGCAGCATCAGCGGGGGGGCCAATGAGCAGTTCTTC. Translation gives CASSISGGANEQFF.

The genes are TRBV5-5 and TRBJ2-2; D not resolved. The V and J ends lost 0 bases and 7 bases respectively, with 19 bases between them. Germline CDR1 reads SGHKS; CDR2 reads YYEKEE (reference sequence). This CDR3 has 17 residues. CDR3 region: CASSLETAPFGDGELFF. CDR3 sequence (DNA): TGTGCCAGCAGCTTGGAAACGGCCCCTTTTGGAGACGGGGAGCTGTTTTTT.

This rearrangement joins TRBV7-9 to TRBJ1-2; 9 bases are a match to TRBD1. This CDR3 is 16 amino acids long. The ends lost 5 bases at V and 4 bases at J; junction bases unmatched: 11. Germline V gives CDR1 SEHNR, CDR2 FQNEAQ (reference sequence). CDR3 sequence (DNA): TGTGCCAGCAGCCAACAGGGGACAGGGCAGGTCTATGGCTACACCTTC. The encoded protein is CASSQQGTGQVYGYTF. Using reference TRBV7-9 and TRBJ1-2 for the parts outside the CDR3, the full variable domain is DTGVSQNPRHKITKRGQNVTFRCDPISEHNRLYWYRQTLGQGPEFLTYFQNEAQLEKSRLLSDRFSAERPKGSFSTLEIQRTEQGDSAMYLCASSQQGTGQVYGYTFGSGTRLTVV.

This chain links TRBV28 with TRBJ2-1, with 7 bases lining up with TRBD1. The CDR3 covers 14 residues. Germline lookup yields CDR1 MDHEN and CDR2 SYDVKM. J lost 3 bases, V lost 11 bases, and 10 bases had no gene match. CDR3 DNA sequence: TGTGCCTTGAAGCCCTGGGACAGCTACAATGAGCAGTTCTTC. Its protein is CALKPWDSYNEQFF.

The chain employs TRBV9 and TRBJ2-1; D perhaps matches TRBD2 (6 bases). Per the germline V gene, CDR1 is SGDLS and CDR2 is YYNGEE. The V gene lost 4 bases and the J gene lost 6 bases, with 23 bases spanning the gap. This CDR3 spans 17 amino acids. CDR3 in amino acids: CASSPQGRDSTINEQFF. The CDR3 coding sequence is TGTGCCAGCAGCCCCCAAGGCCGGGACTCAACTATCAATGAGCAGTTCTTC.

V and J are TRBV7-9 and TRBJ2-7, with D unclear. V lost 5 bases and J lost 5, with 7 bases in between. The germline CDR1 and CDR2 sequences are SEHNR and FQNEAQ (reference sequence). This CDR3 spans 11 amino acids. The CDR3 DNA sequence: TGTGCCAGCAGCCCTATCCACGAGCAGTACTTC. It codes for CASSPIHEQYF.

This chain links TRBV27 with TRBJ1-5, with a weak D call TRBD1 (6 bases). Germline-derived CDR1 and CDR2 are MNHEY and SMNVEV (reference sequence). Trimming took off 5 bases at V and 6 bases at J, with 14 bases between the two ends. The CDR3 is 14 amino acids. CDR3 coding DNA: TGTGCCAGCAGTACCACAGGGAGAAGTCAGCCCCAGCATTTT. It is translated as CASSTTGRSQPQHF.